This TCR beta chain appears in the sequencing data of a study of response to subunit inactivated influenza vaccine. Germline CDR1 reads MNHEY; CDR2 reads SMNVEV (reference sequence). The V and J ends lost 8 bases and 2 bases respectively, with 16 bases between them. The CDR3 extends over 15 amino acids. TCRdb itself ran the RT-PCR reads through MiXCR, one entry per CDR3 protein. The repertoire holds 500,000 to 600,000 distinct CDR3 sequences, with roughly 10% as singletons. The sequencing here drew on PBMCs from blood, taken on the day of vaccination. This receptor was identified in a man aged 50 to 59 who received an inactivated influenza vaccine. This rearrangement joins TRBV27 to TRBJ1-5; a possible D gene is TRBD1 (5 bases). The DNA for the CDR3 is TGTGCCAGCGGGGACGGATGGTTCGGCAATCAGCCCCAGCATTTT. Its translation is CASGDGWFGNQPQHF.